Below, 30 T cell receptor beta chains from the same sample are listed, as sequenced in a study of CD4+ T cells in melanoma. The data were produced by immunoSEQ multiplex PCR, yet TCRdb's version contains in-frame clones alone and is incomplete. The sample shows 90,000 to 130,000 clones, over 80% of them seen only once. Sequenced: peripheral blood. The receptors here all came from a human donor with melanoma.

This sequence joins TRBV6-1 and TRBJ2-7; D unclear. This CDR3 spans 16 amino acids. The germline gives CDR1 MNHNS, CDR2 SASEGT. Trimming removed 0 bases from V and 2 bases from J, with 14 bases in between. The CDR3 region has the DNA TGTGCCAGCAGTGAAGCGCTTCGGACCGTTGCCTACGAGCAGTACTTC. This gives the protein CASSEALRTVAYEQYF.

The chain couples TRBV4-1 to TRBJ1-5; 8 bases align to TRBD1. The CDR3 runs 16 residues. Trimming removed 2 bases from V and 6 bases from J; junction bases left unmatched: 9. Germline V CDR1 and CDR2: MGHRA, YSYEKL. This CDR3 reads CASSQPNTGGLQPQHF. CDR3 in DNA: TGCGCCAGCAGCCAACCCAATACAGGGGGTCTTCAGCCCCAGCATTTT.

The table lists this clone with a few counts. This sequence joins TRBV6-5 and TRBJ2-3; D is unresolved. This CDR3 region has 13 residues. Germline-derived CDR1 and CDR2 are MNHEY and SVGAGI. The ends were cut back, 2 bases at V and 0 bases at J, with 3 bases in the middle. Here the CDR3 reads CASSYASTDTQYF. The DNA of the CDR3 is TGTGCCAGCAGTTACGCTAGCACAGATACGCAGTATTTT.

The rearrangement joins TRBV2 to TRBJ2-5, with TRBD2 as a possible D gene (5 bases). Trimming pared 0 bases from V and 5 bases from J, leaving 13 bases between. There are 15 residues in the CDR3. CDR1 is SNHLY and CDR2 is FYNNEI in the germline V gene. CDR3 sequence: CASSEAAGFRETQYF. As DNA, the CDR3 is TGTGCCAGCAGTGAAGCGGCGGGTTTCAGGGAGACCCAGTACTTC.

This clone has only one observation. The chain joins TRBV14 to TRBJ1-4; no reliable D call. From germline, CDR1 is SGHDN and CDR2 FVKESK. CDR3 length: 16 amino acids. Trimming stripped 4 bases from V and 3 bases from J, with 15 bases between. The chain's CDR3 is CASSLGSGYSNEKLFF. The CDR3 DNA reads TGTGCCAGCAGCCTCGGAAGCGGTTATTCTAATGAAAAACTGTTTTTT.

DNA of the CDR3: TGTGCCAGCAGCTCAAATAGCAATCAGCCCCAGCATTTT. This gives the protein CASSSNSNQPQHF. This sequence joins TRBV7-8 and TRBJ1-5; D remains unclear. Trimming stripped 4 bases from V and 0 bases from J, with 4 bases between. Germline loops: CDR1 SGHVS, CDR2 FQNEAQ. CDR3 size: 13 residues.

This clone turned up a few times. The CDR3 reads CASSQLRQGGNQPQHF. The CDR3 bases are TGTGCCAGCAGCCAATTGAGGCAGGGTGGCAATCAGCCCCAGCATTTT. J is TRBJ1-5 and V is TRBV4-2; the D gene is possibly TRBD1 (5 bases). The CDR3 is made up of 16 amino acids. Germline V gene data show CDR1 as LGHNA and CDR2 as YNFKEQ. Trimming removed 2 bases from V and 2 bases from J, with 13 bases in between.

This chain joins TRBV7-3 and TRBJ1-6, with 10 bases identical to TRBD1. The V segment lost 6 bases and the J segment 9 bases; nucleotides outside the gene matches: 5. CDR1 is SGHTA, CDR2 FQGTGA, per germline. The CDR3 totals 14 residues. CDR3 region: CASSRQGAGSPLHF. The CDR3 DNA is TGTGCCAGCAGTCGACAGGGGGCGGGTTCACCCCTCCACTTT.

The chain joins TRBV7-8 to TRBJ2-7; D remains unclear. This CDR3 is 15 amino acids long. The ends were cut back, 1 base at V and 3 bases at J, with 13 bases in the middle. The germline V gene has CDR1 SGHVS and CDR2 FQNEAQ. The CDR3 loop is CASSLGSSHYYEQYF. The CDR3 region has the DNA TGTGCCAGCAGCTTAGGAAGCAGCCACTACTACGAGCAGTACTTC.

V is TRBV19 and J is TRBJ2-1; TRBD2 matches 10 bases. The CDR3 is 15 residues long. J was trimmed by 4 bases and V by 0 bases; bases with no gene match: 0. Germline values: CDR1 LNHDA, CDR2 SQIVND (reference sequence). The CDR3 bases are TGTGCCAGTAGTATAGATAGCGGGGGGTACAATGAGCAGTTCTTC. Residues: CASSIDSGGYNEQFF.

This clone showed up just a few times. V gene TRBV2 combines with J gene TRBJ1-2; 10 bases agree with TRBD1. V dropped 6 bases and J dropped 8; count of bases not matched to a gene: 9. CDR3 length: 14 amino acids. Germline V lookup: CDR1 SNHLY, CDR2 FYNNEI. The CDR3 DNA sequence: TGTGCCAGCAGACTCCGCGGACAGGGGGGCGGCTACACCTTC. It encodes CASRLRGQGGGYTF.

The chain's CDR3 is CASSYMKTQYF. The CDR3 DNA reads as TGTGCCAGCAGTTACATGAAGACCCAGTACTTC. The chain uses TRBV6-5 and TRBJ2-5; D is uncertain. Trimming shortened V by 2 bases and J by 6 bases, and 4 bases separated the two germline ends. The V gene's germline CDR1 is MNHEY and CDR2 SVGAGI. This CDR3 has 11 residues.

The V call is TRBV5-1, the J call TRBJ1-5; 8 bases match TRBD1. V shed 4 bases and J 7 bases; nucleotides not matched to a gene: 10. Germline CDR1 reads SGHRS; CDR2 reads YFSETQ. CDR3 length: 15 residues. This CDR3 is CASSVSGTGKQPQHF. The CDR3 DNA sequence: TGCGCCAGCAGCGTGTCCGGGACAGGAAAGCAGCCCCAGCATTTT.

This chain uses TRBV13 with TRBJ1-2, with a weak D call TRBD1 (6 bases). The CDR3 is 17 residues long. Germline V gene lookup returns CDR1 PRHDT and CDR2 FYEKMQ (reference sequence). V lost 6 bases and J lost 1, with 21 bases in between. The CDR3 protein is CASSQTIQGLINYGYTF. The DNA for the CDR3 is TGTGCCAGCAGTCAGACAATACAGGGATTGATTAACTATGGCTACACCTTC.

The chain is built from TRBV7-9 and TRBJ1-5; the D is unclear. In germline, CDR1 is SEHNR, CDR2 FQNEAQ (reference sequence). The ends were cut back, 2 bases at V and 7 bases at J, with 6 bases in the middle. The CDR3 runs 12 residues. The CDR3 sequence: CASSLLGQPQHF. The CDR3 bases are TGTGCCAGCAGCTTATTGGGGCAGCCCCAGCATTTT.

The CDR3 DNA sequence: TGTGCCAGCAGGGGACAGCCGAACACTGAAGCTTTCTTT. Amino acids: CASRGQPNTEAFF. The V and J genes are TRBV7-9 and TRBJ1-1; TRBD1 agrees at 7 bases. This CDR3 is 13 amino acids long. Germline V gene sequence: CDR1 SEHNR, CDR2 FQNEAQ (reference sequence). Trimming removed 6 bases from V and 1 base from J; junction bases left unmatched: 2.

This chain links TRBV11-1 with TRBJ2-1; 8 bases fit TRBD1. The ends lost 4 bases at V and 7 bases at J; junction bases unmatched: 3. CDR3 length: 13 amino acids. From germline, CDR1 is SGHAT and CDR2 FQDESV (reference sequence). The CDR3 DNA sequence: TGTGCCAGCAGCTCAAGACAGGGGAATGAGCAGTTCTTC. Translation gives CASSSRQGNEQFF.

The chain employs TRBV9 and TRBJ2-3, with 8 positions matching TRBD2. With V trimmed by 4 bases and J by 3 bases, 10 bases remained unmatched. The CDR3 spans 16 residues. Germline V gene lookup returns CDR1 SGDLS and CDR2 YYNGEE. The CDR3 loop is CASSTRGLGWTDTQYF. CDR3 DNA sequence: TGTGCCAGCAGCACCCGGGGACTAGGTTGGACAGATACGCAGTATTTT.

CDR3 bases: TGTGCCAGCAGTTTCTCTGCGGGGATGGGAGATACGCAGTATTTT. It encodes CASSFSAGMGDTQYF. V is TRBV27 and J is TRBJ2-3, with a weak D call TRBD2 (6 bases). CDR1 is MNHEY and CDR2 is SMNVEV in the germline V gene (reference sequence). This CDR3 spans 15 amino acids. Trimming stripped 3 bases from V and 5 bases from J, with 15 bases between.

There are a few counts of this clone. V gene TRBV5-4 combines with J gene TRBJ2-6; no reliable D call. Germline CDR1 SGHNT, CDR2 YYREEE (reference sequence). This CDR3 spans 14 amino acids. Trimming removed 1 base from V and 0 bases from J, with 2 bases in between. The CDR3 protein is CASSLSSGANVLTF. CDR3 DNA: TGTGCCAGCAGCTTGAGCTCTGGGGCCAACGTCCTGACTTTC. The full variable domain, its missing parts supplied by reference TRBV5-4 and TRBJ2-6, is ETGVTQSPTHLIKTRGQQVTLRCSSQSGHNTVSWYQQALGQGPQFIFQYYREEENGRGNFPPRFSGLQFPNYSSELNVNALELDDSALYLCASSLSSGANVLTFGAGSRLTVL.

This chain uses TRBV2 with TRBJ2-3, with D perhaps given as TRBD1 or TRBD2 (5 bases each). Germline V lookup: CDR1 SNHLY, CDR2 FYNNEI. The CDR3 covers 13 residues. V was pared by 7 bases and J by 2 bases, with 10 bases between. The CDR3 protein is CASKRGFTDTQYF. CDR3 in DNA: TGTGCCAGCAAGAGGGGATTCACAGATACGCAGTATTTT.

The chain joins TRBV20-1 to TRBJ1-1; no firm D call. CDR3 length: 11 amino acids. CDR1 is DFQATT and CDR2 is SNEGSKA in the germline V gene (reference sequence). Trimming removed 3 bases at V and 7 bases at J, with 9 bases between. The CDR3 protein is CSARRTDEAFF. DNA of the CDR3: TGCAGTGCTAGGCGGACGGATGAAGCTTTCTTT.

The chain recombines TRBV19 with TRBJ1-4; D ambiguous. CDR1 is LNHDA, CDR2 SQIVND, per germline (reference sequence). The ends were cut back, 2 bases at V and 6 bases at J, with 13 bases in the middle. This CDR3 comprises 15 residues. The CDR3 DNA reads as TGTGCCAGTAGTATAAACGGGGTCGGATATGAAAAACTGTTTTTT. It is translated as CASSINGVGYEKLFF.

The gene calls are TRBV18 and TRBJ2-3, with D perhaps matching TRBD1 (5 bases). The CDR3 contains 14 residues. Germline V lookup: CDR1 KGHSH, CDR2 LQKENI. V lost 4 bases and J lost 4, with 12 bases in between. The chain's CDR3 is CASSLQTASDTQYF. The CDR3 DNA is TGTGCCAGCTCACTCCAGACAGCGTCAGATACGCAGTATTTT.

This chain links TRBV28 with TRBJ1-2; D is possibly TRBD1 (6 bases). This CDR3 is 16 amino acids long. Trimming stripped 4 bases from V and 3 bases from J, with 18 bases between. CDR1 is MDHEN and CDR2 is SYDVKM in the germline V gene. In DNA form, the CDR3 reads TGTGCCAGCAGTTACCCCCCCCGACAGGCAGACTATGGCTACACCTTC. Its translation: CASSYPPRQADYGYTF.

This clone was seen only once. The chain couples TRBV7-9 to TRBJ1-1; tentatively, D is TRBD1 (6 bases). Germline loops: CDR1 SEHNR, CDR2 FQNEAQ (reference sequence). The CDR3 has 14 residues. V was cut by 5 bases and J by 3 bases, with 13 bases left in between. CDR3 sequence reads: CASSEQGVYTEAFF. The CDR3 bases are TGTGCCAGCAGCGAACAGGGTGTTTACACTGAAGCTTTCTTT.

The CDR3: CASSLWGLAGGYEQFF. Here the CDR3 DNA reads TGTGCCAGCAGTTTGTGGGGACTAGCGGGGGGATATGAGCAGTTCTTC. V and J are TRBV28 and TRBJ2-1; 15 nucleotides match TRBD2. CDR3 size: 16 residues. Germline values: CDR1 MDHEN, CDR2 SYDVKM. The J segment lost 8 bases and the V segment lost 3 bases, leaving 5 bases of the junction unmatched. Full variable domain (missing parts from reference TRBV28 and TRBJ2-1): DVKVTQSSRYLVKRTGEKVFLECVQDMDHENMFWYRQDPGLGLRLIYFSYDVKMKEKGDIPEGYSVSREKKERFSLILESASTNQTSMYLCASSLWGLAGGYEQFFGPGTRLTVL.

The gene calls are TRBV6-6 and TRBJ1-3; D is unresolved. The germline V and J ends were trimmed by 5 bases and 2 bases, with 13 bases remaining between them. Germline V gene data show CDR1 as MNHNY and CDR2 as SVGAGI (reference sequence). The length of the CDR3 is 15 residues. CDR3 DNA sequence: TGTGCCAGCAGTCCCAACGGGGATGCTGGAAACACCATATATTTT. This encodes CASSPNGDAGNTIYF.

This clone occurred once. The chain couples TRBV5-1 to TRBJ2-1; TRBD1 matches 7 bases. The CDR3 sequence is 14 residues long. Trimming at V came to 7 bases and at J to 5 bases, leaving 9 bases not matched to a gene. Germline lookup yields CDR1 SGHRS and CDR2 YFSETQ. The CDR3: CASSQGQRDNEQFF. CDR3 in DNA: TGCGCCAGCTCGCAGGGACAGAGAGACAATGAGCAGTTCTTC.

The chain's CDR3 is CASSQVLDRNPTTNEKLFF. The CDR3 coding sequence is TGTGCCAGCAGCCAAGTTCTCGACAGGAACCCCACAACTAATGAAAAACTGTTTTTT. The chain has TRBV4-2 and TRBJ1-4; TRBD1 might be the D (6 bases). With 1 base removed from V and 0 bases from J, the gap between germline ends came to 18 bases. The CDR3 spans 19 residues. Per the germline V gene, CDR1 is LGHNA and CDR2 is YNFKEQ.